These 22 T cell receptor beta chains originate from one sample sequenced in a study of blood T cell repertoires in COVID-19. TCRdb's table, derived via immunoSEQ multiplex PCR, lists solely in-frame clones and lacks some. The sample shows under 150,000 clones, more than 70% of them seen only once. The sample comprised peripheral blood. These receptors were taken from a human donor in a cohort sampled during active COVID-19.

The chain links TRBV4-3 to TRBJ1-2; the match to TRBD1 covers 8 bases. J lost 1 base, V lost 1 base, and 2 bases had no gene match. The CDR3 has 15 amino acids. The germline V gene encodes CDR1 LGHNA and CDR2 YSLEER. DNA of the CDR3: TGCGCCAGCAGCCAAGCGACAGGGGTTAACTATGGCTACACCTTC. Translated: CASSQATGVNYGYTF.

The chain recombines TRBV28 with TRBJ2-7; D is ambiguous. CDR1 MDHEN and CDR2 SYDVKM come from the germline V gene. V lost 6 bases, J lost 1 base, and 19 bases lay in between. The CDR3 is 16 residues long. The CDR3 loop is CASSRNRGRWSYEQYF. CDR3 nucleotides: TGTGCCAGCAGCCGAAATCGTGGCAGGTGGTCCTACGAGCAGTACTTC.

The chain is built from TRBV3-1 (or the pseudogene TRBV3-2) and TRBJ2-7, with D possibly matching TRBD1 (6 bases). The CDR3 loop spans 15 amino acids. The ends were cut back, 5 bases at V and 7 bases at J, with 21 bases in the middle. Per the germline V gene, CDR1 is LGHDT and CDR2 is YNNKEL (reference sequence). DNA of the CDR3: TGTGCCAGCAGCTTCCTCGGACAAGGGGGTGGGGAGCAGTACTTC. It translates to CASSFLGQGGGEQYF.

The chain carries TRBV18 and TRBJ1-3, with TRBD1 matching 9 bases. Looked up from germline, CDR1 is KGHSH and CDR2 is LQKENI. The CDR3 contains 15 residues. The junction had 7 bases not matched to a gene; V was cut back by 6 bases and J by 4 bases. CDR3 nucleotide sequence: TGTGCCAGCTCTCCAGGACAGGGGTCAGGAAACACCATATATTTT. Protein sequence: CASSPGQGSGNTIYF.

V is TRBV18 and J is TRBJ2-7, with 12 bases fitting TRBD2. The J segment lost 0 bases and the V segment lost 1 base, leaving 7 bases of the junction unmatched. This CDR3 is 18 amino acids long. Germline loops: CDR1 KGHSH, CDR2 LQKENI. The CDR3 is CASSPRLAGGLSSYEQYF. CDR3 nucleotides: TGTGCCAGCTCACCACGGCTAGCGGGAGGGTTGAGCTCCTACGAGCAGTACTTC.

The genes are TRBV28 and TRBJ2-3; possible D gene TRBD2, 6 bases. Germline V gene data show CDR1 as MDHEN and CDR2 as SYDVKM. The CDR3 is 15 residues long. V was cut by 5 bases and J by 0 bases, with 12 bases left in between. CDR3 in DNA: TGTGCCAGCAGTGGGAGGACCCCTAGCACAGATACGCAGTATTTT. Residues: CASSGRTPSTDTQYF. Full variable domain (remainder filled in from reference TRBV28 and TRBJ2-3): DVKVTQSSRYLVKRTGEKVFLECVQDMDHENMFWYRQDPGLGLRLIYFSYDVKMKEKGDIPEGYSVSREKKERFSLILESASTNQTSMYLCASSGRTPSTDTQYFGPGTRLTVL.

This clone was found once. This CDR3 is CASSPPGITYEQYF. Written as DNA, the CDR3 is TGTGCCAGCTCACCCCCAGGGATCACCTACGAGCAGTACTTC. This chain uses TRBV18 with TRBJ2-7; D possibly corresponds to TRBD1 (5 bases). The germline V and J ends were trimmed by 3 bases and 2 bases, with 11 bases remaining between them. The germline CDR1 and CDR2 sequences are KGHSH and LQKENI. The CDR3 is 14 residues long.

The CDR3 region is CASSIRQTSNSNQPQHF. In nucleotides, the CDR3 is TGTGCCAGTAGTATTCGACAGACCTCTAACAGCAATCAGCCCCAGCATTTT. The chain uses TRBV19 and TRBJ1-5, with D perhaps TRBD1 (5 bases). The ends were cut back, 3 bases at V and 1 base at J, with 16 bases in the middle. CDR1 and CDR2 from the germline V gene are LNHDA and SQIVND (reference sequence). The CDR3 extends over 17 amino acids. Variable domain in full (rest from reference TRBV19 and TRBJ1-5): DGGITQSPKYLFRKEGQNVTLSCEQNLNHDAMYWYRQDPGQGLRLIYYSQIVNDFQKGDIAEGYSVSREKKESFPLTVTSAQKNPTAFYLCASSIRQTSNSNQPQHFGDGTRLSIL.

The genes are TRBV6-5 and TRBJ2-7; TRBD2 matches 9 bases. The junction had 13 bases not matched to a gene; V was cut back by 7 bases and J by 6 bases. Germline V gene data show CDR1 as MNHEY and CDR2 as SVGAGI. CDR3 length equals 15 residues. CDR3 residues: CASISMGSGRREQYF. For the CDR3, the DNA is TGTGCCAGCATCTCCATGGGTAGCGGGAGACGCGAGCAGTACTTC.

Here the CDR3 reads CASSSVSQGANQPQHF. The CDR3 DNA sequence: TGTGCCAGCAGTTCTGTATCACAGGGGGCCAATCAGCCCCAGCATTTT. The chain recombines TRBV6-2 or TRBV6-3 with TRBJ1-5; 9 bases are a match to TRBD1. V was pared by 4 bases and J by 3 bases, with 7 bases of the junction left unmatched. CDR3 length: 16 amino acids. In germline, CDR1 is MNHEY, CDR2 SVGEGT.

The chain uses TRBV28 and TRBJ1-3; D is undetermined. V was clipped by 10 bases and J by 0 bases, with 16 bases between them. Germline CDR1 and CDR2: MDHEN and SYDVKM. The CDR3 runs to 15 residues. In DNA form, the CDR3 reads TGTGCCACCCTTGTCGACATACCCTCTGGAAACACCATATATTTT. Its translation: CATLVDIPSGNTIYF.

The rearrangement uses TRBV7-2 and TRBJ1-1; TRBD1 matches 9 bases. The germline CDR1 and CDR2 sequences are SGHTA and FQGNSA. V lost 4 bases, J lost 5 bases, and 5 bases stayed unmatched. The CDR3 runs to 14 residues. This chain's CDR3 is CASSSGTGYTEAFF. In nucleotides, the CDR3 is TGTGCCAGCAGCTCCGGGACAGGGTATACTGAAGCTTTCTTT.

The chain employs TRBV6-5 and TRBJ1-2; D gene uncertain. Germline CDR1 reads MNHEY; CDR2 reads SVGAGI. The V and J ends lost 2 bases and 6 bases respectively, with 19 bases between them. This CDR3 contains 16 residues. CDR3 region: CASSYTRRAISHGYTF. For the CDR3, the DNA is TGTGCCAGCAGTTACACTAGACGCGCCATTAGCCATGGCTACACCTTC.

The rearrangement uses TRBV27 and TRBJ1-5; 8 bases line up with TRBD1. The CDR3 has 19 residues. CDR1 is MNHEY, CDR2 SMNVEV, per germline (reference sequence). The J segment lost 1 base and the V segment lost 6 bases, leaving 17 bases of the junction unmatched. CDR3 coding DNA: TGTGCCAGCAGGGAAACCGCAGGGGGCGCAGGGGTAAGCAATCAGCCCCAGCATTTT. It is translated as CASRETAGGAGVSNQPQHF.

For the CDR3, the DNA is TGCAGTGCTAGTCTCTTAGCTAATGAAAAACTGTTTTTT. This sequence encodes CSASLLANEKLFF. The chain joins TRBV20-1 to TRBJ1-4, with no clear D. The CDR3 extends over 13 amino acids. V was clipped by 3 bases and J by 3 bases, with 8 bases between them. Germline CDR1 DFQATT, CDR2 SNEGSKA (reference sequence).

The chain employs TRBV19 and TRBJ1-2; D not resolved. The germline gives CDR1 LNHDA, CDR2 SQIVND (reference sequence). This CDR3 spans 19 amino acids. The V gene lost 6 bases and the J gene lost 8 bases, with 34 bases spanning the gap. The CDR3 loop reads CASSPPLTPLPASRSGYTF. CDR3 sequence (DNA): TGTGCCAGTAGCCCACCCTTAACACCACTCCCCGCTTCGAGGTCGGGCTACACCTTC. The complete variable domain, with remaining parts taken from reference TRBV19 and TRBJ1-2, reads DGGITQSPKYLFRKEGQNVTLSCEQNLNHDAMYWYRQDPGQGLRLIYYSQIVNDFQKGDIAEGYSVSREKKESFPLTVTSAQKNPTAFYLCASSPPLTPLPASRSGYTFGSGTRLTVV.

In this sample, this clone turned up once. The chain is built from TRBV5-5 and TRBJ1-4; TRBD1 agrees at 9 bases. This CDR3 region has 15 residues. With 4 bases clipped from V and 6 bases from J, the junction kept 7 bases outside the gene matches. CDR1 is SGHKS, CDR2 YYEKEE, per germline (reference sequence). CDR3 residues: CASSPGDRGYEKLFF. In nucleotides, the CDR3 is TGTGCCAGCAGCCCTGGTGACAGGGGGTATGAAAAACTGTTTTTT.

This chain links TRBV10-1 with TRBJ2-1; TRBD2 agrees at 10 bases. Trimming cost V 2 bases and J 5 bases; bases outside gene matches: 6. Germline CDR1 WNHNN, CDR2 SYGVQD (reference sequence). The CDR3 covers 16 residues. The CDR3 sequence: CASSEGLAGADNEQFF. For the CDR3, the DNA is TGCGCCAGCAGTGAGGGTCTAGCGGGGGCTGACAATGAGCAGTTCTTC.

The chain joins TRBV4-2 to TRBJ2-3; 16 bases align to TRBD2. The length of the CDR3 is 18 residues. From germline, CDR1 is LGHNA and CDR2 YNFKEQ. V lost 2 bases to trimming and J lost 6 bases; unmatched junction nucleotides: 8. The CDR3 coding sequence is TGTGCCAGCAGCCAAAAGGGACTAGCGGGGGGGGTCACCGATACGCAGTATTTT. Translation: CASSQKGLAGGVTDTQYF.

The rearrangement links TRBV25-1 to TRBJ2-7; 8 bases match TRBD1. Trimming took 1 base from V and 1 from J; bases not matched to a gene: 6. Germline-derived CDR1 and CDR2 are MGHDK and SYGVNS. CDR3 length: 16 amino acids. DNA of the CDR3: TGTGCCAGCAGTGAATTGGAGACAGGGGCGTCCTACGAGCAGTACTTC. It translates to CASSELETGASYEQYF.

The chain uses TRBV30 and TRBJ2-7; TRBD2 might be the D (5 bases). Trimming shortened V by 2 bases and J by 7 bases, and 15 bases separated the two germline ends. The V gene's germline CDR1 is GTSNPN and CDR2 SVGIG (reference sequence). This CDR3 is 13 amino acids long. The CDR3 DNA is TGTGCCTGGAGTAGAGGGAGTTATGAGGAGCAGTACTTC. Translated: CAWSRGSYEEQYF.

This sequence joins TRBV18 and TRBJ1-5; 7 bases are a match to TRBD1. Germline CDR1 and CDR2: KGHSH and LQKENI. The CDR3 length is 14 residues. The V segment lost 3 bases and the J segment 9 bases; nucleotides outside the gene matches: 8. The CDR3 DNA reads TGTGCCAGCTCACCTACAGGGGCTGTGTGGCCCCAGCATTTT. It is translated as CASSPTGAVWPQHF. The full variable domain, completed using reference TRBV18 and TRBJ1-5, is NAGVMQNPRHLVRRRGQEARLRCSPMKGHSHVYWYRQLPEEGLKFMVYLQKENIIDESGMPKERFSAEFPKEGPSILRIQQVVRGDSAAYFCASSPTGAVWPQHFGDGTRLSIL.